These T cell receptor beta chains were read from a single sample in a study of T cells after yellow fever vaccination. One entry per CDR3 protein results from TCRdb running MiXCR on the 5' RACE reads. The sample has 70,000 to 80,000 distinct CDR3 sequences; under 9.5% are singletons. The sequencing used CD8+ T cells sorted from PBMCs, collected roughly 10 days after the first yellow fever vaccination. These receptors were collected from a man aged 18 to 29 who received the YFV17D yellow fever vaccine. Each CDR3 is given with its conserved first and last residue. Each record gives: clone size, D gene, V gene, J gene, CDR3 DNA, CDR3 protein. D genes are given only for firm matches. Clone sizes are given selectively: once, few, many, or a class where the clone is expanded.

>NA|NA|TRBV12-3/TRBV12-4|TRBJ2-1
TGTGCCAGCAGTTCCGAACTAGCTTTTGGGAGTGAGCAGTTCTTC
CASSSELAFGSEQFF
>few|NA|TRBV25-1|TRBJ1-2
TGTGCCAGCAGAGGGACGAGGGGCTACACCTTC
CASRGTRGYTF
>many|NA|TRBV7-6|TRBJ2-1
TGTGCCAGCAGCTTAGGGGGCGCCAACAATGAGCAGTTCTTC
CASSLGGANNEQFF
>few|NA|TRBV11-2|TRBJ1-2
TGTGCCAGCAGCTTAGAGCCAGGTGATAACTATGGCTACACCTTC
CASSLEPGDNYGYTF
>many|NA|TRBV11-2|TRBJ2-1
TGTGCCAGCAGCCAGGGGGGGGGCGTCTACAATGAGCAGTTCTTC
CASSQGGGVYNEQFF
>few|NA|TRBV20-1|TRBJ2-3
TGCAGTGCTAGAGATGGCGGGGGCCGTACAGATACGCAGTATTTT
CSARDGGGRTDTQYF
>many|NA|TRBV19|TRBJ2-2
TGTGCCAGTAGTATACCGACAGCTGACCCGAACACCGGGGAGCTGTTTTTT
CASSIPTADPNTGELFF
>many|NA|TRBV29-1|TRBJ1-1
TGCAGCGTTACTGTAATGAACACTGAAGCTTTCTTT
CSVTVMNTEAFF
>many|NA|TRBV20-1|TRBJ2-4
TGCAGTGCTAGAGGACTCACCCTAGCCAAAAACATTCAGTACTTC
CSARGLTLAKNIQYF
>many|NA|TRBV2|TRBJ2-2
TGTGCCAGCAGTGACCTGGTGGGCAGTAACACCGGGGAGCTGTTTTTT
CASSDLVGSNTGELFF
>many|NA|TRBV4-2|TRBJ1-2
TGTGCCAGCAGCCAAGATCGGGAGGCTGCTAACTATGGCTACACCTTC
CASSQDREAANYGYTF
>few|NA|TRBV19|TRBJ2-6
TGTGCCAGTAGTATGAGGAGCTCTGGGGCCAACGTCCTGACTTTC
CASSMRSSGANVLTF
>many|TRBD2|TRBV5-1|TRBJ2-1
TGCGCCAGCAGCCCCGTAGCGGGGGTTAATGAGCAGTTCTTC
CASSPVAGVNEQFF
>many|NA|TRBV5-1|TRBJ2-3
TGCGCCAGCAGCTTGTCGACAATAGGCACAGATACGCAGTATTTT
CASSLSTIGTDTQYF
>many|TRBD1|TRBV3-1|TRBJ1-2
TGTGCCAGCAGCCAAGATGAACTACAGGGGGTACATGGCTACACCTTC
CASSQDELQGVHGYTF
>few|NA|TRBV6-5|TRBJ2-3
TGTGCCAGCAGTTCCTCGGGGACTACGCAGTATTTT
CASSSSGTTQYF
>NA|TRBD2|TRBV9|TRBJ2-5
TGTGCCAGCAGCGTCTCAGGAGCGGGGGATGCCGAGACCCAGTACTTC
CASSVSGAGDAETQYF
>many|NA|TRBV12-3/TRBV12-4|TRBJ1-1
TGTGCCAGCAGTTTTATGGGGGGGACTGAAGCTTTCTTT
CASSFMGGTEAFF
>many|NA|TRBV20-1|TRBJ1-6
TGCAGTGCTAGTCCCCCGCAGGGTGATAATTCACCCCTCCACTTT
CSASPPQGDNSPLHF
>many|NA|TRBV15|TRBJ2-3
TGTGCCACCAGCTCGGTACAGACGACTACGCAGTATTTT
CATSSVQTTTQYF
>few|TRBD1|TRBV24-1|TRBJ1-6
TGTGCCACCAGTGATTTGGGGACAGGGGGCTCACCCCTCCACTTT
CATSDLGTGGSPLHF
>few|NA|TRBV11-2|TRBJ2-4
TGTGCCAGCAGCCTTGGCGGAAACCTAGCCAAAAACATTCAGTACTTC
CASSLGGNLAKNIQYF
>few|NA|TRBV2|TRBJ2-4
TGTGCCAGCAGTGGTACATCTATAGCCAAAAACATTCAGTACTTC
CASSGTSIAKNIQYF
>few|NA|TRBV25-1|TRBJ2-3
TGTGCCAGCAGGGGTTTAGCGGTAGGGGGAGATACGCAGTATTTT
CASRGLAVGGDTQYF
>many|NA|TRBV7-8|TRBJ2-1
TGTGCCAGCAGCCGAAGAAAAAGCTACTCATTGGACAATGAGCAGTTCTTC
CASSRRKSYSLDNEQFF
>many|TRBD1|TRBV29-1|TRBJ2-5
TGCAGCGTTGAAGCCCCCCACCAGGGACAGGAGACCCAGTACTTC
CSVEAPHQGQETQYF
>many|TRBD2|TRBV20-1|TRBJ2-5
TGCAGTGCTAGAATGGGACTAGCGGGAGAGACCCAGTACTTC
CSARMGLAGETQYF
>few|TRBD2|TRBV6-2/TRBV6-3|TRBJ2-5
TGTGCCAGCAGTTACTCGCCTAGCGGGGGGCTCCAAGAGACCCAGTACTTC
CASSYSPSGGLQETQYF
>many|TRBD1|TRBV27|TRBJ1-6
TGTGCCAGCAGTCCAGGGGGCCCTTCACCCCTCCACTTT
CASSPGGPSPLHF
>NA|NA|TRBV12-3/TRBV12-4|TRBJ2-3
TGTGCCAGCAGTCCCCCGGGTAGGACGGTAGATACGCAGTATTTT
CASSPPGRTVDTQYF
>few|NA|TRBV12-3/TRBV12-4|TRBJ1-2
TGTGCCAGCAGTTTTGGGGGGCTTCCGGGCTACACCTTC
CASSFGGLPGYTF
>many|NA|TRBV4-3|TRBJ2-1
TGCGCCAGCAGCCAAGATTCCACCGGGGGTTACAATGAGCAGTTCTTC
CASSQDSTGGYNEQFF
>few|TRBD1|TRBV2|TRBJ2-7
TGTGCCAGTAGGCCCGGACAGGGGGTCTACGAGCAGTACTTC
CASRPGQGVYEQYF
>few|NA|TRBV14|TRBJ1-1
TGTGCCAGCAGCCAGACATCTATGAACACTGAAGCTTTCTTT
CASSQTSMNTEAFF
>few|NA|TRBV11-2|TRBJ2-7
TGTGCCAGCAGCTCACCCCGTCCCTACGAGCAGTACTTC
CASSSPRPYEQYF
>many|TRBD1|TRBV6-2/TRBV6-3|TRBJ1-5
TGTGCCAGCACCCCCACGGACAGGCGAAATCAGCCCCAGCATTTT
CASTPTDRRNQPQHF
>few|TRBD1|TRBV3-1|TRBJ2-3
TGTGCCAGCAGAGACAGGGGGCCAGATACGCAGTATTTT
CASRDRGPDTQYF
>many|NA|TRBV20-1|TRBJ1-1
TGCAGTGCTAGAGACGGGACGGAAGCTTTCTTT
CSARDGTEAFF
>many|TRBD1|TRBV20-1|TRBJ2-2
TGCAGTGCTTTTGAGTTGGACAGGGGTAACACCGGGGAGCTGTTTTTT
CSAFELDRGNTGELFF
>NA|NA|TRBV3-1|TRBJ2-3
TGTGCCAGCAGCCAAGACACCCAGGGAGGCACAGATACGCAGTATTTT
CASSQDTQGGTDTQYF
>many|TRBD1|TRBV6-6|TRBJ1-2
TGTGCCAGCACCCCGGGACAGACCTATGGCTACACCTTC
CASTPGQTYGYTF
>many|TRBD2|TRBV4-2|TRBJ2-3
TGTGCCAGCAGCCAAGATATGAGCGGGGGAGCAGATACGCAGTATTTT
CASSQDMSGGADTQYF